The 10 T cell receptor beta chains reported below all come from one sample, sequenced in a study of T cell responses to AZD1222 COVID-19 vaccine. Clones were sequenced by immunoSEQ multiplex PCR, and TCRdb holds only the in-frame ones, with some missing. The sample has some 150,000 clones, approximately 87% seen once; the top ten hold over 8%. Sequencing was performed on peripheral blood, taken 28 days after the second AZD1222 dose. The receptors were sampled from an adult who received the AZD1222 COVID-19 vaccine.

J is TRBJ1-2 and V is TRBV20-1; D remains ambiguous. The CDR3 is made up of 10 amino acids. Germline V gene data show CDR1 as DFQATT and CDR2 as SNEGSKA (reference sequence). V lost 0 bases and J 7 bases, leaving 3 bases between the germline ends. The CDR3 here is CSARDFGYTF. The CDR3 region has the DNA TGCAGTGCTAGAGATTTTGGCTACACCTTC.

This sequence joins TRBV7-2 and TRBJ1-2; 10 nucleotides agree with TRBD1. The ends lost 7 bases at V and 6 bases at J; junction bases unmatched: 11. The CDR3 is 15 residues long. Per the germline V gene, CDR1 is SGHTA and CDR2 is FQGNSA. CDR3 bases: TGTGCCAGCACCCCTCATCCGGGACAGGGGAATGGCTACACCTTC. Translation: CASTPHPGQGNGYTF.

A few counts support this clone. This chain uses TRBV29-1 with TRBJ1-3, with D hard to call. There are 11 residues in the CDR3. Germline lookup yields CDR1 SQVTM and CDR2 ANQGSEA. Trimming removed 5 bases from V and 3 bases from J, with 5 bases in between. The CDR3 nucleotides read TGCAGCGTTCCGATTGGAAACACCATATATTTT. Translated, it gives CSVPIGNTIYF. Complete variable domain (other parts from reference TRBV29-1 and TRBJ1-3): SAVISQKPSRDICQRGTSLTIQCQVDSQVTMMFWYRQQPGQSLTLIATANQGSEATYESGFVIDKFPISRPNLTFSTLTVSNMSPEDSSIYLCSVPIGNTIYFGEGSWLTVV.

This chain links TRBV20-1 with TRBJ1-4, with D tentatively TRBD1 (5 bases). This CDR3 contains 11 residues. Trimming cost V 5 bases and J 13 bases, with 14 bases left between them. Germline CDR1 is DFQATT and CDR2 is SNEGSKA (reference sequence). Here the CDR3 DNA reads TGCAGTGCTGTAACGGGGCCCCGACTGTTTTTT. Translating gives CSAVTGPRLFF.

The sample holds one count of this clone. The chain combines TRBV5-6 with TRBJ2-7, with 9 bases matching TRBD2. After removal of 3 bases from V and 3 bases from J, the junction contained 7 bases not matched to a gene. CDR3 length equals 15 residues. Per germline, CDR1 SGHDT and CDR2 YYEEEE. CDR3 region: CASSSLSGRLYEQYF. CDR3 DNA sequence: TGTGCCAGCAGCTCGCTTAGCGGGAGACTCTACGAGCAGTACTTC.

The V gene is TRBV18, the J gene TRBJ2-5; D is perhaps TRBD2 (7 bases). The CDR3 is made up of 17 amino acids. Trimming shortened V by 3 bases and J by 0 bases, and 17 bases separated the two germline ends. Germline lookup yields CDR1 KGHSH and CDR2 LQKENI. The CDR3 spells CASSPGLRGAYQETQYF. CDR3 sequence (DNA): TGTGCCAGCTCACCGGGTCTTCGGGGGGCCTACCAAGAGACCCAGTACTTC.

The chain recombines TRBV19 with TRBJ1-1, with 8 bases lining up with TRBD1. Unmatched junction bases numbered 7, after V lost 4 bases and J lost 6 bases. CDR1 and CDR2 from the germline V gene are LNHDA and SQIVND (reference sequence). The CDR3 has 14 residues. CDR3 sequence reads: CASSTGQGSSEAFF. The CDR3 region has the DNA TGTGCCAGTAGTACCGGACAGGGCAGCTCTGAAGCTTTCTTT.

The V gene is TRBV7-2, the J gene TRBJ2-2; 9 bases match TRBD1. This CDR3 is built from 15 residues. Germline V gene sequence: CDR1 SGHTA, CDR2 FQGNSA. V was clipped by 5 bases and J by 5 bases; unmatched bases: 6. In DNA form, the CDR3 reads TGTGCCAGCAGCCCGCGACAGGGGGGAACCGGGGAGCTGTTTTTT. It encodes CASSPRQGGTGELFF.

The CDR3 loop is CASSRTSGTGKGSYEQYF. CDR3 in DNA: TGTGCCAGCAGTCGGACTAGCGGGACCGGAAAGGGATCCTACGAGCAGTACTTC. This chain links TRBV6-6 with TRBJ2-7; 12 bases fit TRBD2. The CDR3 has 18 residues. V lost 5 bases to trimming and J lost 1 base; unmatched junction nucleotides: 12. CDR1 and CDR2 (germline): MNHNY, SVGAGI (reference sequence).

V gene TRBV29-1 combines with J gene TRBJ2-5, with TRBD1 as a possible D gene (6 bases). This CDR3 comprises 13 residues. The ends were cut back, 3 bases at V and 2 bases at J, with 10 bases in the middle. The germline V gene encodes CDR1 SQVTM and CDR2 ANQGSEA. DNA for the CDR3: TGCAGCGTTGACGGGACACTTCAAGAGACCCAGTACTTC. Translating gives CSVDGTLQETQYF.